What follows describes a single T cell receptor beta chain. Antigen: not known. The method was immunoSEQ multiplex PCR; TCRdb's version includes in-frame clones alone and lacks a portion of them. Among about 85,000 clones listed, about 91% were seen once. The data originate from a study of identifying expanded T cells in peripheral blood. During the collection period, no donor immune events like infections were recorded. V lost 2 bases and J lost 4; bases outside the gene matches: 0. Germline V CDR1 and CDR2: SGHTA, FQGTGA. This CDR3 is built from 13 residues. Study-level results: Variance in clone template counts between approximately 2-week samples significantly increased with total template count across all healthy donors. Over about two and four weeks, about 15 and 19 clones changed, versus 1.2 between replicates.

The sequenced material came from blood. The chain couples TRBV7-3 to TRBJ2-5; 8 bases align to TRBD2. The TCR originated in a person aged 18 to 75 in good health. The DNA for the CDR3 is TGTGCCAGCAGCTTACTAGCGGGAGAGACCCAGTACTTC. Protein product: CASSLLAGETQYF.